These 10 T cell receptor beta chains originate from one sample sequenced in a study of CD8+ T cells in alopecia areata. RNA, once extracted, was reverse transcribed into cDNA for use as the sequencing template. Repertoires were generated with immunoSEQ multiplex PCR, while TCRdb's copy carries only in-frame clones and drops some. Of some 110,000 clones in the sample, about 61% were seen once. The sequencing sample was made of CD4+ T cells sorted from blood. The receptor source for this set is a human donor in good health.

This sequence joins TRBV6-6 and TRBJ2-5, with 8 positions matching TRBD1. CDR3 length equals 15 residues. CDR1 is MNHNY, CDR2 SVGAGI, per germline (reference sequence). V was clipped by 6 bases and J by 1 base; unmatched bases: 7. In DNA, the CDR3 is TGTGCCAGCAGGACAGGGGAGGTCCTCCAAGAGACCCAGTACTTC. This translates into CASRTGEVLQETQYF.

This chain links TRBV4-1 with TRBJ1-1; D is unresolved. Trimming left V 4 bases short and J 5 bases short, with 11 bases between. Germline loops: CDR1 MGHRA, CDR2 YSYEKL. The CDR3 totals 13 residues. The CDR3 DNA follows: TGCGCCAGCAGCCCACACCCCGGGACTGAAGCTTTCTTT. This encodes CASSPHPGTEAFF.

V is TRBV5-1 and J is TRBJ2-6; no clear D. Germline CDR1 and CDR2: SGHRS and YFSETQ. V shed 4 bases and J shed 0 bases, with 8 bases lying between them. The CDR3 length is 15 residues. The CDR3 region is CASSPQGSGANVLTF. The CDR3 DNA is TGCGCCAGCAGCCCACAAGGCTCTGGGGCCAACGTCCTGACTTTC.

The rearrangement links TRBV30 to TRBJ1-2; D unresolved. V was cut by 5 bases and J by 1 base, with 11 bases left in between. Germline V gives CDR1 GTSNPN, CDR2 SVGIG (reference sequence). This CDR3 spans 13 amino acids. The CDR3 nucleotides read TGTGCCTGGGCAGAAGGGTTTAACTATGGCTACACCTTC. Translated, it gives CAWAEGFNYGYTF.

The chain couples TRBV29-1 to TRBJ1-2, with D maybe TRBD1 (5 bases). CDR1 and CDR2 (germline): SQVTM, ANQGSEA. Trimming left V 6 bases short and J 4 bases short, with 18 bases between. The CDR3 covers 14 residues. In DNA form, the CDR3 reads TGCAGCGTACAGCCCCTGACAGAAATCTATGGCTACACCTTC. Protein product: CSVQPLTEIYGYTF.

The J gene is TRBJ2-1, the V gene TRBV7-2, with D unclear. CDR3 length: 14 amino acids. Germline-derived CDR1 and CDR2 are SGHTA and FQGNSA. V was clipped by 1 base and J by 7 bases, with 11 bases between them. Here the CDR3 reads CASSLGLDRNEQFF. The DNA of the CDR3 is TGTGCCAGCAGCTTAGGTCTAGATCGGAATGAGCAGTTCTTC.

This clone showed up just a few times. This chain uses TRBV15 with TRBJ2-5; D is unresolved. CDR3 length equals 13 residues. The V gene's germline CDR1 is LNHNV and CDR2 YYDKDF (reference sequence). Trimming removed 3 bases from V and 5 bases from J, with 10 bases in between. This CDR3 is CATSRELPETQYF. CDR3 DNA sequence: TGTGCCACCAGCAGGGAGCTTCCGGAGACCCAGTACTTC.

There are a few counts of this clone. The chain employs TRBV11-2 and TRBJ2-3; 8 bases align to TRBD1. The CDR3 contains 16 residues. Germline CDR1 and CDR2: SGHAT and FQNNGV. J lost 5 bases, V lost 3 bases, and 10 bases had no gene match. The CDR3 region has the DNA TGTGCCAGCAGCTTGTCCGGGACAGGAGGAGTAGATACGCAGTATTTT. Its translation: CASSLSGTGGVDTQYF.

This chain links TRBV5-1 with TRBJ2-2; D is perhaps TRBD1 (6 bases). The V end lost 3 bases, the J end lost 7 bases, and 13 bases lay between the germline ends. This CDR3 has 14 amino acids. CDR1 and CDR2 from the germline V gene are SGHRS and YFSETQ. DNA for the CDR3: TGCGCCAGCAGCTCGACCAGGGGACACGGGGAGCTGTTTTTT. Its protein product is CASSSTRGHGELFF.

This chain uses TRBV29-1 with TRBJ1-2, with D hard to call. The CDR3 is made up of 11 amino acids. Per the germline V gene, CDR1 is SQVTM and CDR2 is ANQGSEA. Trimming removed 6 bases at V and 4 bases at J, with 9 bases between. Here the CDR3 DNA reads TGCAGCGTCGGGGTATCCTATGGCTACACCTTC. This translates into CSVGVSYGYTF. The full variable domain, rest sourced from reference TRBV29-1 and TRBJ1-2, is SAVISQKPSRDICQRGTSLTIQCQVDSQVTMMFWYRQQPGQSLTLIATANQGSEATYESGFVIDKFPISRPNLTFSTLTVSNMSPEDSSIYLCSVGVSYGYTFGSGTRLTVV.